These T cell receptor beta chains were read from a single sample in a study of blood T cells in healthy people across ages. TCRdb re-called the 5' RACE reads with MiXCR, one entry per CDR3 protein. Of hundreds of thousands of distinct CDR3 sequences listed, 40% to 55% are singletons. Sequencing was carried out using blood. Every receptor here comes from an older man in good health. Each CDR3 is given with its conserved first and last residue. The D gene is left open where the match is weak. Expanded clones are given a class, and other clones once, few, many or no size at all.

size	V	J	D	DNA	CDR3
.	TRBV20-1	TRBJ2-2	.	TGCAGTGCTAGCCGGGGGATGAACACCGGGGAGCTGTTTTTT	CSASRGMNTGELFF
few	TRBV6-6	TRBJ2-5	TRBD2	TGTGCCAGCAGTCGGACTAGCGGGGGGCCAGAGACCCAGTACTTC	CASSRTSGGPETQYF
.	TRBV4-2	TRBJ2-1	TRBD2	TGTGCCAGCGGCCAAGGCGGGACTAGCGGGGGGGCAGGCTGGTTTAATGAGCAGTTCTTC	CASGQGGTSGGAGWFNEQFF
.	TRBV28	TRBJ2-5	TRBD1	TGTGCCAGCAGCTACCAGACAGGGGGCGCGGAGACCCAGTACTTC	CASSYQTGGAETQYF
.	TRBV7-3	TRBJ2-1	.	TGTGCCAGTAGGGACGGGACCTACAATGAGCAGTTCTTC	CASRDGTYNEQFF
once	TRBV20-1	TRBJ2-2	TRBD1	TGCAGTGCTAGAGATCGGGATAGACAGGGTAACACCGGGGAGCTGTTTTTT	CSARDRDRQGNTGELFF
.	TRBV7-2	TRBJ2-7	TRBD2	TGTGCCAGCAGCCTGGGCGGGGGGATCTCCTACGAGCAGTACTTC	CASSLGGGISYEQYF
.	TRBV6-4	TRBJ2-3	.	TGTGCCAGCAGGACTAAGGGCACAGATACGCAGTATTTT	CASRTKGTDTQYF
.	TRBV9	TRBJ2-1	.	TGTGCCAGCAGCGTAGACCGTGGCAGGGACAAACACAATGAGCAGTTCTTC	CASSVDRGRDKHNEQFF
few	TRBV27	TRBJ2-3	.	TGTGCCAGCAGAGAACTTGAAAGAAGCACAGATACGCAGTATTTT	CASRELERSTDTQYF
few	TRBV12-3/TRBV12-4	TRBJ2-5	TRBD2	TGTGCCAGCGCCTCTAGCGGGGGGGTCGAGACCCAGTACTTC	CASASSGGVETQYF
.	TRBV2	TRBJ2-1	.	TGTGCCAGCAATCACGACAATGAGCAGTTCTTC	CASNHDNEQFF
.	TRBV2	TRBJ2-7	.	TGTGCCAGCAGTCAAACGGGTCCCTCCTACGAGCAGTACTTC	CASSQTGPSYEQYF
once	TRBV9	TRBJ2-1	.	TGTGCCAGCAGCGTAGCGGACTACCCCTACAATGAGCAGTTCTTC	CASSVADYPYNEQFF
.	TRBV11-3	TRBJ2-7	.	TGTGCCAGCAGCTTAGGCCCAGGGGACGAGCAGTACTTC	CASSLGPGDEQYF
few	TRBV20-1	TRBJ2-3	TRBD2	TGCAGTGCTAGTCCCAAATCCGGACTAGCGAAAGATACGCAGTATTTT	CSASPKSGLAKDTQYF
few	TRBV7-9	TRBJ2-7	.	TGTGCCAGCAGCTTCCAGGTTCAAGGCTCGGGCGAGCAGTACTTC	CASSFQVQGSGEQYF
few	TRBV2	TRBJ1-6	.	TGTGCCAGCAGTGAAAGGGGAGGCGAAAATTCACCCCTCCACTTT	CASSERGGENSPLHF
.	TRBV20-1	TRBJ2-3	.	TGCAGTGCTAGAAAAATGGCGGGACGGACAGATACGCAGTATTTT	CSARKMAGRTDTQYF
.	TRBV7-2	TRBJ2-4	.	TGTGCCAGCAGCGAACCTACAGGGTCGGGTGCTCCCAAAAACATTCAGTACTTC	CASSEPTGSGAPKNIQYF
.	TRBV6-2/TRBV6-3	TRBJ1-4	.	TGTGCCAGCAGTTACGGCGGGTCCGGAAAACTGTTTTTT	CASSYGGSGKLFF
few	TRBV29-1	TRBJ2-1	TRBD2	TGCAGCGTTGAAAGGACTAGCGGCTCCGATGAGCAGTTCTTC	CSVERTSGSDEQFF
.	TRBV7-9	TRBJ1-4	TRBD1	TGTGCCAGCAGCCCTGGACAGGTGACCGAAAAACTGTTTTTT	CASSPGQVTEKLFF
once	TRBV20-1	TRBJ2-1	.	TGCAGTGCTAGTGCGGCAGGCAGGGGTGAGCAGTTCTTC	CSASAAGRGEQFF
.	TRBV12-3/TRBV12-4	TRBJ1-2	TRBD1	TGTGCCAGCAGTTCCCCCACAGGGGTCCGCTACACCTTC	CASSSPTGVRYTF
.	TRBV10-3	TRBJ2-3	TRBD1	TGTGCCATCAGTACCGGACAGGTCGATTGGACGCAGTATTTT	CAISTGQVDWTQYF
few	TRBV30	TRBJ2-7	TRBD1	TGTGCCTGGACGAGGGACAGGGACTACGAGCAGTACTTC	CAWTRDRDYEQYF
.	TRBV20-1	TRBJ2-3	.	TGCAGTGCTAGAGATCCGTTAGGGCCTACCGGTACGCAGTATTTT	CSARDPLGPTGTQYF
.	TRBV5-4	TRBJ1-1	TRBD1	TGTGCCAGCAGCGCGCCGGGACAGGGAGGAACTGAAGCTTTCTTT	CASSAPGQGGTEAFF
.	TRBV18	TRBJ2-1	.	TGTGCCAGCTCACCGACAGGATACAATGAGCAGTTCTTC	CASSPTGYNEQFF
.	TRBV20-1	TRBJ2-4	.	TGCAGTGCTAGACCCCCGGGGGTGGCCAAAAACATTCAGTACTTC	CSARPPGVAKNIQYF
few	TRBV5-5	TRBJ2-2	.	TGTGCCAGCAGCTTAGGGATCGACACCGGGGAGCTGTTTTTT	CASSLGIDTGELFF
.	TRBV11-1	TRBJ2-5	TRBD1	TGTGCCAGCAGCTTACCGGGACAGGGTTCTGAGACCCAGTACTTC	CASSLPGQGSETQYF
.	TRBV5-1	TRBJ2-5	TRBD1	TGCGCCAGCAGCTTGGTACAGGGGATGCAAGAGACCCAGTACTTC	CASSLVQGMQETQYF
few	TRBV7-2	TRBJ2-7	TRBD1	TGTGCCAGCAGCTTCCGGGACAGCTACGAGCAGTACTTC	CASSFRDSYEQYF
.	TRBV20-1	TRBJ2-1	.	TGCAGTGCTAGAGACAGTCCCTACAATGAGCAGTTCTTC	CSARDSPYNEQFF
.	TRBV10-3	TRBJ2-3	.	TGTGCCATCAGTGAGTCAGGGGGACTAATCACAGATACGCAGTATTTT	CAISESGGLITDTQYF
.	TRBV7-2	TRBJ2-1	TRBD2	TGTGCCAGCAGCTTTGGACTAGCGGAAAATGAGCTGTTCTTC	CASSFGLAENELFF